This T cell receptor beta chain was obtained from a study of T cell responses to AZD1222 COVID-19 vaccine. CDR1 and CDR2 from the germline V gene are ENHRY and SYGVKD. Deletions cut 0 bases from V and 6 bases from J, with 3 bases between. The CDR3 covers 13 residues. Assay: immunoSEQ multiplex PCR; the TCRdb copy retains only in-frame clones and omits some. The data hold fewer than 110,000 clones, with over 75% observed a single time. Sequenced material: peripheral blood, taken on day 0 of AZD1222 vaccination. The origin of this receptor is an adult in good health. V and J are TRBV10-3 and TRBJ1-6; no firm D call. The DNA for the CDR3 is TGTGCCATCAGTGAGTCGGGTAATTCACCCCTCCACTTT. Translated: CAISESGNSPLHF.